This paragraph covers one T cell receptor (beta chain) sequence. The data were obtained in a study of control samples from healthy donors and cancer patients. The assay was immunoSEQ multiplex PCR, and TCRdb's table has in-frame clones only and misses some. The sample records approximately 150,000 clones, around 94% being singletons. From germline, CDR1 is MNHEY and CDR2 SMNVEV (reference sequence). This CDR3 is 15 amino acids long. Trimming pared 0 bases from V and 0 bases from J, leaving 6 bases between. Sequencing was done on a sample of blood. J is TRBJ1-3 and V is TRBV27; D unclear. The receptor's source is a man between 40 and 49 years old in good health. CDR3: CASSLSHSSGNTIYF. CDR3 nucleotides: TGTGCCAGCAGTTTATCACACAGCTCTGGAAACACCATATATTTT.